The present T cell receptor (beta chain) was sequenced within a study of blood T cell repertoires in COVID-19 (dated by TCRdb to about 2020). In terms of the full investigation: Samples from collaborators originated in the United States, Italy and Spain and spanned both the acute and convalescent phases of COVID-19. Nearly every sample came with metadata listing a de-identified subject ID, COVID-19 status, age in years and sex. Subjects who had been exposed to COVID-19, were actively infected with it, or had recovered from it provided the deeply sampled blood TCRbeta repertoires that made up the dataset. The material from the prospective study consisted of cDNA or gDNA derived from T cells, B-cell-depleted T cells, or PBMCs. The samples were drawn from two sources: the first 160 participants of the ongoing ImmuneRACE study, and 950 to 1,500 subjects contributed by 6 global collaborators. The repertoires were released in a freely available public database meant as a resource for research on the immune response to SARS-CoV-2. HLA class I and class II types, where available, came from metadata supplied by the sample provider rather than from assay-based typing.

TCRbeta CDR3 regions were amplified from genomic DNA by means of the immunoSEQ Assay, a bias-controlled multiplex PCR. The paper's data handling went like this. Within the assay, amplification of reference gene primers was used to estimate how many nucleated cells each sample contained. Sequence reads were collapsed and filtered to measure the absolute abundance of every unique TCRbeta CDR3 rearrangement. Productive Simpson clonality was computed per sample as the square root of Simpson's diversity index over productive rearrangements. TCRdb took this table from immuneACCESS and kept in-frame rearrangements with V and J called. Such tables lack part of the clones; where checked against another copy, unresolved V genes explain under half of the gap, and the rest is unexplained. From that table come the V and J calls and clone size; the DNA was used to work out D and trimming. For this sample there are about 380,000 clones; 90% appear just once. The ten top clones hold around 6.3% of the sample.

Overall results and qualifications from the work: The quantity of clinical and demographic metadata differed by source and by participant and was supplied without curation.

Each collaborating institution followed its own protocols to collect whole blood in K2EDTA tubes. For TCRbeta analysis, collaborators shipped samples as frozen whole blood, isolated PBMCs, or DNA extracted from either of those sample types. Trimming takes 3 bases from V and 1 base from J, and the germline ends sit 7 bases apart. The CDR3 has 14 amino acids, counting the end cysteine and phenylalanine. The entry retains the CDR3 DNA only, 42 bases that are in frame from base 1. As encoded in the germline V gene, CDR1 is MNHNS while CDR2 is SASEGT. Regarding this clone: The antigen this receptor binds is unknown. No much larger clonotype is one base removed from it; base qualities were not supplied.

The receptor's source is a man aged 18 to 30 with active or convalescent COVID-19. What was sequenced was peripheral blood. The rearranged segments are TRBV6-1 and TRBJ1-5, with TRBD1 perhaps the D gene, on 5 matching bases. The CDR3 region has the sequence CASSDRGSNQPQHF. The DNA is TGTGCCAGCAGTGATCGGGGGAGCAATCAGCCCCAGCATTTT.